This T cell receptor beta chain was captured by sequencing in a study of blood T cell repertoires in COVID-19. Overall study: Donors in the United States, Italy and Spain gave samples during acute or convalescent COVID-19.

The assay was immunoSEQ multiplex PCR, and TCRdb's table has in-frame clones only and misses some. Of 100,000 to 150,000 clones listed, approximately 74% are singletons. This CDR3 contains 13 residues. Trimming removed 5 bases from V and 4 bases from J, with 9 bases in between. CDR1 and CDR2 (germline): LNHNV, YYDKDF (reference sequence). Material for sequencing was peripheral blood. The chain recombines TRBV15 with TRBJ2-1; D gene uncertain. This TCR was recovered from an elderly man with COVID-19, enrolled during active disease. CDR3: CATSLSRYNEQFF. The CDR3 nucleotides read TGTGCCACCAGCCTCTCTCGGTACAATGAGCAGTTCTTC.